This T cell receptor beta chain was observed in a study of shared clonotypes between healthy human individuals. CDR3 length equals 15 residues. The V gene's germline CDR1 is KGHSH and CDR2 LQKENI. Trimming left V 4 bases short and J 4 bases short, with 13 bases between. Caucasian adults living in Nashville, Tennessee, provided all samples. The method was immunoSEQ multiplex PCR; TCRdb's version includes in-frame clones alone and lacks a portion of them. The sample has about 490,000 clones, 65% to 80% seen once. The sequence was collected from a woman in her thirties or forties in good health. Some clones in this sample may be carry-over from other donors' samples. The source material was PBMCs. This rearrangement joins TRBV18 to TRBJ1-4; a weak D match, TRBD1 (5 bases). In DNA, the CDR3 is TGTGCCAGCTCACTCTTACAGGAGCTTAATGAAAAACTGTTTTTT. Its protein is CASSLLQELNEKLFF.